The clone carrying this T cell receptor (beta chain) was detected many times. Its antigen is as yet unknown. This entry belongs to a study of molecular identifiers for immune sequencing clone quantification. Across the study: Replicate experiments took RNA from 20,000 or 100,000 naive CD8 cells, divided it five ways and sequenced four. Study-wide results and limits: Over 98% of effector molecules, but under 1% in naive cells, were held by clones with more than 20 RNA copies.

The V gene lost 5 bases and the J gene lost 7 bases, with 6 bases spanning the gap. The CDR3 is 12 amino acids. Using its own MiXCR run on the PCR reads, TCRdb lists one record per CDR3 protein. The sample contains 15,000 to 20,000 distinct CDR3 sequences, about 21% of which appear only once. The chain links TRBV12-3 or TRBV12-4 to TRBJ2-6; unclear D gene. Sequencing was carried out using naive CD8+ T cells from blood, with Jurkat cell RNA spiked in. This sample's subset: FACS-sorted CD8+CD4-CCR7+CD45RA+ naive T cells. The sequence derives from a human donor in good health. Some libraries in this study had Jurkat cell RNA spiked in. The CDR3 sequence is CASSLRANVLTF. The CDR3, as DNA: TGTGCCAGCAGTCTGCGTGCCAACGTCCTGACTTTC.